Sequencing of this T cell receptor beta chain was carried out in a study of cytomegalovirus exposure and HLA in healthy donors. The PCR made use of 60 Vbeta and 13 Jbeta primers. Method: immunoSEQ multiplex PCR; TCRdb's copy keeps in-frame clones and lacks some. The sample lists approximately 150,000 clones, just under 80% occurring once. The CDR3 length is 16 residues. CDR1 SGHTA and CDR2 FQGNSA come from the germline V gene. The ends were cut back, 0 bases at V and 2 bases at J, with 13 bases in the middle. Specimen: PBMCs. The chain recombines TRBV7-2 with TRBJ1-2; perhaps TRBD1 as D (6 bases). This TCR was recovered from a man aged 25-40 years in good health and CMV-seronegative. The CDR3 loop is CASSLAWTEANYGYTF. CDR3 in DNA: TGTGCCAGCAGCTTAGCGTGGACAGAAGCAAACTATGGCTACACCTTC.